Below are 16 T cell receptor beta chains sequenced from a single sample in a study of T cells in Graves' hyperthyroidism and ophthalmopathy. RNA transcripts were the template for amplifying TCR beta CDR3 regions. TCR CDR3 regions were first amplified by RT-PCR with HTBI primers. TCRdb ran MiXCR on the multiplex PCR reads and lists one entry per CDR3 protein. Of around 600,000 distinct CDR3 sequences in the sample, about 45% are singletons; the top ten hold approximately 7.2%. The specimen was peripheral blood or thyroid tissue (not recorded which). The origin of the receptors is an adult man with Graves' disease, either hyperthyroidism or ophthalmopathy (not recorded which).

The sample holds a few counts of this clonotype. The chain joins TRBV15 to TRBJ2-4; 8 nucleotides agree with TRBD1. Germline values: CDR1 LNHNV, CDR2 YYDKDF (reference sequence). V lost 3 bases, J lost 6 bases, and 4 bases stayed unmatched. The CDR3 has 14 amino acids. This CDR3 is CATSSRTGSNIQYF. The CDR3 bases are TGTGCCACCAGCAGTAGGACAGGGTCAAACATTCAGTACTTC.

The chain couples TRBV7-2 to TRBJ1-1; D remains unclear. Trimming stripped 6 bases from V and 2 bases from J, with 16 bases between. This CDR3 contains 15 residues. In germline, CDR1 is SGHTA, CDR2 FQGNSA. The CDR3 DNA is TGTGCCAGCAGTTACTCGAGGGCCAGAAACACTGAAGCTTTCTTT. This codes for CASSYSRARNTEAFF. The entire variable domain, with the rest obtained from reference TRBV7-2 and TRBJ1-1, is as follows: GAGVSQSPSNKVTEKGKDVELRCDPISGHTALYWYRQSLGQGLEFLIYFQGNSAPDKSGLPSDRFSAERTGGSVSTLTIQRTQQEDSAVYLCASSYSRARNTEAFFGQGTRLTVV.

There are a few counts of this clonotype. The rearrangement links TRBV9 to TRBJ2-2; TRBD1 might be the D (6 bases). Trimming left V 4 bases short and J 7 bases short, with 14 bases between. This CDR3 comprises 14 residues. CDR1 is SGDLS and CDR2 is YYNGEE in the germline V gene. The CDR3 DNA sequence: TGTGCCAGCAGCCAAGAACAGGGCGGCGGGGAGCTGTTTTTT. It is translated as CASSQEQGGGELFF.

The rearrangement joins TRBV7-8 to TRBJ2-5, with 8 bases fitting TRBD2. Per germline, CDR1 SGHVS and CDR2 FQNEAQ. Trimming took 6 bases from V and 1 from J; bases not matched to a gene: 4. The CDR3 runs 14 residues. The CDR3 bases are TGTGCCAGCAGATCGGGGGGGGTCCAAGAGACCCAGTACTTC. Residues: CASRSGGVQETQYF. The variable domain in full, completed from reference TRBV7-8 and TRBJ2-5, reads GAGVSQSPRYKVAKRGQDVALRCDPISGHVSLFWYQQALGQGPEFLTYFQNEAQLDKSGLPSDRFFAERPEGSVSTLKIQRTQQEDSAVYLCASRSGGVQETQYFGPGTRLLVL.

CDR3 region: CATSEPGTSGSAYNEQFF. The CDR3 nucleotides read TGTGCCACCAGTGAGCCTGGGACTAGCGGGAGCGCCTACAATGAGCAGTTCTTC. The J gene is TRBJ2-7, the V gene TRBV24-1; 14 bases are a match to TRBD2. The better agreement between TRBJ2-1 and the DNA end casts doubt on the J call. The CDR3 totals 18 residues. The germline V gene has CDR1 KGHDR and CDR2 SFDVKD.

This clonotype turned up a few times. V is TRBV2 and J is TRBJ2-2; D is unclear. Germline V lookup: CDR1 SNHLY, CDR2 FYNNEI. This CDR3 is 11 amino acids long. The V end lost 5 bases, the J end lost 5 bases, and 3 bases lay between the germline ends. The CDR3 loop is CASSITGELFF. CDR3 coding DNA: TGTGCCAGCAGTATAACCGGGGAGCTGTTTTTT. The full variable domain, with the rest looked up from reference TRBV2 and TRBJ2-2, is EPEVTQTPSHQVTQMGQEVILRCVPISNHLYFYWYRQILGQKVEFLVSFYNNEISEKSEIFDDQFSVERPDGSNFTLKIRSTKLEDSAMYFCASSITGELFFGEGSRLTVL.

The chain joins TRBV6-5 to TRBJ2-2, with 9 positions matching TRBD2. With 8 bases clipped from V and 4 bases from J, the junction kept 5 bases outside the gene matches. CDR3 length: 14 amino acids. The germline CDR1 and CDR2 sequences are MNHEY and SVGAGI. CDR3 region: CASALSGGTGELFF. CDR3 bases: TGTGCCAGCGCCCTTAGCGGGGGCACCGGGGAGCTGTTTTTT.

This clonotype was seen ten or more times. The junction shows a germline mismatch at one end, possibly a read error. J is TRBJ1-1 and V is TRBV24-1; no firm D call. The CDR3 is 11 residues long. The V gene's germline CDR1 is KGHDR and CDR2 SFDVKD. CDR3 DNA: TGTGCCACCGGTGACAACACTGAAGCTTTCTTT. This encodes CATGDNTEAFF.

The chain links TRBV2 to TRBJ1-2; D remains ambiguous. The CDR3 is 12 amino acids. Trimming removed 8 bases from V and 13 bases from J, with 20 bases in between. Germline-derived CDR1 and CDR2 are SNHLY and FYNNEI. DNA for the CDR3: TGTGCCAGCTCACCAACAGCACGCGTGGGCACCTTC. It is translated as CASSPTARVGTF. The whole variable domain, filled in from reference TRBV2 and TRBJ1-2, reads EPEVTQTPSHQVTQMGQEVILRCVPISNHLYFYWYRQILGQKVEFLVSFYNNEISEKSEIFDDQFSVERPDGSNFTLKIRSTKLEDSAMYFCASSPTARVGTFGSGTRLTVV.

Note on this clonotype: A read error may produce the germline difference seen at one junction end. The chain has TRBV5-1 and TRBJ2-5, with 9 bases identical to TRBD1. This CDR3 is 12 amino acids long. Looked up from germline, CDR1 is SGHRS and CDR2 is YFSETQ. The CDR3 DNA reads as TGTGCCAGCAGCTTGACAGGGGGGGCCCAGTACTTC. Amino acid sequence: CASSLTGGAQYF.

The V gene is TRBV29-1, the J gene TRBJ2-7, with 11 nucleotides matching TRBD2. CDR1 is SQVTM, CDR2 ANQGSEA, per germline. This CDR3 has 12 amino acids. CDR3 bases: TGCAGACTTAGCGGGAGGGCCTACGAGCAGTACTTC. Translated: CRLSGRAYEQYF.

This chain joins TRBV29-1 and TRBJ1-2, with TRBD1 matching over 10 bases. Germline-derived CDR1 and CDR2 are SQVTM and ANQGSEA. V shed 1 base and J 5 bases; nucleotides not matched to a gene: 4. The CDR3 runs 14 residues. This CDR3 is CSVEGDRGRYGYTF. In DNA form, the CDR3 reads TGCAGCGTTGAAGGGGACAGGGGTCGGTATGGCTACACCTTC.

This clonotype was recorded at least ten times. The V gene is TRBV19, the J gene TRBJ1-5; 8 bases align to TRBD1. Looked up from germline, CDR1 is LNHDA and CDR2 is SQIVND (reference sequence). This CDR3 is built from 14 residues. Trimming at V came to 9 bases and at J to 3 bases, leaving 7 bases not matched to a gene. For the CDR3, the DNA is TGTGCCAGCGCGGACAGGGCACCCAATCAGCCCCAGCATTTT. Translation: CASADRAPNQPQHF.

Of note for this clonotype: A much larger clone sits a single nucleotide away, making a read error possible. V and J are TRBV9 and TRBJ1-4; D is undetermined. From germline, CDR1 is SGDLS and CDR2 YYNGEE. This CDR3 spans 14 amino acids. Trimming took off 3 bases at V and 6 bases at J, with 12 bases between the two ends. CDR3 coding DNA: TGTGCCAGCAGCGAACGACGGAGTGATGAAAAACTGTTTTTT. Translated: CASSERRSDEKLFF. Supplemented by reference TRBV9 and TRBJ1-4, the full variable domain reads DSGVTQTPKHLITATGQRVTLRCSPRSGDLSVYWYQQSLDQGLQFLIQYYNGEERAKGNILERFSAQQFPDLHSELNLSSLELGDSALYFCASSERRSDEKLFFGSGTQLSVL.

This clonotype came up many times. The V call is TRBV29-1, the J call TRBJ1-1, with D perhaps matching TRBD1 (5 bases). The CDR3 runs 11 residues. CDR1 is SQVTM and CDR2 is ANQGSEA in the germline V gene. V lost 6 bases, J lost 8 bases, and 13 bases lay in between. This CDR3 is CSVPGPVEAFF. The CDR3 coding sequence is TGCAGCGTCCCGGGACCCGTCGAAGCTTTCTTT.

In regard to this clonotype: Since a much larger clone is just one base distant, this may be a read error. The V and J genes are TRBV29-1 and TRBJ1-1; D remains ambiguous. The CDR3 covers 14 residues. Trimming left V 5 bases short and J 1 base short, with 14 bases between. Germline CDR1 and CDR2: SQVTM and ANQGSEA. The CDR3 DNA follows: TGCAGCGTTCCTTTCAAGACCGAGAACACTGAAGCTTTCTTT. This sequence encodes CSVPFKTENTEAFF.